Sequencing of this T cell receptor (beta chain) was carried out in a study of shared clonotypes between healthy human individuals. General study results and limits: Among donors, clonotype sharing was expected to be affected by sequencing depth.

The test was conducted at deep level. Replicate sorted-subset PCRs were loaded with around 0.2 ug DNA, roughly 33,000 T cell genomes. Data came from immunoSEQ multiplex PCR; TCRdb stores just in-frame clones and leaves some out. The sample consists of 1.4 million to 1.5 million clones, around 97% of them appearing once. To note about this clone: What it binds is unknown.

The CDR3 length is 14 residues. Deletions cut 8 bases from V and 7 bases from J, with 17 bases between. The germline CDR1 and CDR2 sequences are WSHSY and SAAADI. Healthy HIV-negative adults with no recent acute infections or vaccinations were recruited as donors. V and J are TRBV10-2 and TRBJ1-4; possible D gene TRBD1, 6 bases. The source is a young man in good health. Sequenced material: naive CD4+ T cells sorted from blood. As for subset: CD45RA+ positively selected. The chain's CDR3 is CASAERGPGEKLFF. In nucleotides, the CDR3 is TGCGCCAGCGCAGAACGGGGGCCGGGTGAAAAACTGTTTTTT.